The clone carrying this T cell receptor beta chain was observed at least ten times. The antigen remains undetermined. This sample was included in a study of regulatory T cells in long-lasting Graves disease. Study-level points and caveats: Exclusively peripheral blood, rather than thyroid tissue, was studied.

According to the study, TCR beta libraries were built with iRepertoire HTBI primers and CDR3-region Arm-PCR. TCRdb itself ran the multiplex PCR reads through MiXCR, one entry per CDR3 protein. The top ten hold roughly a sixth of the sample, which has 400,000 to 550,000 distinct CDR3 sequences, more than 13% seen once. The sample's time point: newly diagnosed GD, antithyroid drugs for less than 3 months. RNA extracted from PBMCs served as the sequencing template. This same sample was also taken into another study, of T cells in Graves' hyperthyroidism and ophthalmopathy. That source notes: Based on clinical symptoms, serum thyroxine and TRAb, thyroid ultrasound and orbital computed tomography, diagnoses were reached. HTBI primers drove first-round RT-PCR of the TCR CDR3.

Sequences were derived from peripheral blood mononuclear cells (PBMCs), sampled at new diagnosis, from a patient treated with antithyroid drugs. The receptor was isolated from a woman aged 25 to 39 with Graves disease.

Here the CDR3 reads CSARTAGGTEAFF. The CDR3, as DNA: TGCAGTGCTAGGACGGCGGGGGGCACTGAAGCTTTCTTT. V and J are TRBV20-1 and TRBJ1-1; tentatively, D is TRBD1 (5 bases). V lost 3 bases and J lost 4, with 12 bases in between. Germline assignment: CDR1 DFQATT and CDR2 SNEGSKA (reference sequence). This CDR3 comprises 13 residues.